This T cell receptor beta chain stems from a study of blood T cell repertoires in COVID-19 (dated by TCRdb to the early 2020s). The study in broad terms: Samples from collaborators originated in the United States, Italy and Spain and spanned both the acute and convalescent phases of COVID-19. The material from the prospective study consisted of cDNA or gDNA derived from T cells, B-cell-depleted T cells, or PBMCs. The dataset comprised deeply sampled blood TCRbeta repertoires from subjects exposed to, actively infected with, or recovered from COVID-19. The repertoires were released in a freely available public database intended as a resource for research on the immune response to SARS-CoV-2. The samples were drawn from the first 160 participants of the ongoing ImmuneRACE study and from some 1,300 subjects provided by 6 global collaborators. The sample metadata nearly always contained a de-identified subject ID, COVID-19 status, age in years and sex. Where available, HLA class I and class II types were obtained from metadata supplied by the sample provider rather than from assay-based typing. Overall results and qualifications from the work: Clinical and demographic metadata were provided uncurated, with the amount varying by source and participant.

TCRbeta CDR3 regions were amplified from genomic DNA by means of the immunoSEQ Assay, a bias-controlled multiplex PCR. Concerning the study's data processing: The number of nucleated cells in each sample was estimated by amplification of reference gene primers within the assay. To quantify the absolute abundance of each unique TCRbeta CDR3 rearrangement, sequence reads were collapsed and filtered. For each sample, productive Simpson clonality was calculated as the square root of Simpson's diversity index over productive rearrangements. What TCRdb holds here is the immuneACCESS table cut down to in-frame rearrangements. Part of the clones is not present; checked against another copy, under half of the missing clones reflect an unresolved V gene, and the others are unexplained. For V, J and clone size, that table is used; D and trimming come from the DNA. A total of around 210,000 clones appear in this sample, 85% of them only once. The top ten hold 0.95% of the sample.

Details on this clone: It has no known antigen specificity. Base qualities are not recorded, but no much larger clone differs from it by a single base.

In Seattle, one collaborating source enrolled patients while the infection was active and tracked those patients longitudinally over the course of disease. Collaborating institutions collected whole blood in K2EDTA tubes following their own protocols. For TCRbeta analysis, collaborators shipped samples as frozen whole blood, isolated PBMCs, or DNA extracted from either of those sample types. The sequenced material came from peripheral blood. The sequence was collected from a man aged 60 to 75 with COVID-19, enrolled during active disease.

The nucleotide sequence reads TGTGCCAGCTCTCCTGGGACAGGGGGGTACATTCAGTACTTC. This yields the protein CASSPGTGGYIQYF. The chain was built from TRBV18 and TRBJ2-4, with 11 bases aligning to TRBD1. According to the germline V gene, CDR1 reads KGHSH and CDR2 reads LQKENI. Unmatched junction bases come to 6, with V trimmed by 6 bases and J by 8 bases. The CDR3 covers 14 residues, taking in both the cysteine and the phenylalanine. Only the CDR3 part of the read is kept: 42 bases, read in frame from the first base.